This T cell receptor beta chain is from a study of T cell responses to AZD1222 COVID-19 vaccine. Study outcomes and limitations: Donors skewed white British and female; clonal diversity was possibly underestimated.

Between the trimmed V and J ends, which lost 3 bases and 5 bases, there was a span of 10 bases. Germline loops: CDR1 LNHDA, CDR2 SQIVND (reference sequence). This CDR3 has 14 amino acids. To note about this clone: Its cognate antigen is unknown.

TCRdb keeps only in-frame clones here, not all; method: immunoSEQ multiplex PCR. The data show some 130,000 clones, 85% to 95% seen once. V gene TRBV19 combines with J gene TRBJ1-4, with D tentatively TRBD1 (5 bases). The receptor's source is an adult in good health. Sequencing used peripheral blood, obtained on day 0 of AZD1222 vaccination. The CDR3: CASSIRWGNEKLFF. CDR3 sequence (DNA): TGTGCCAGTAGTATCCGGTGGGGGAATGAAAAACTGTTTTTT.